This record concerns one T cell receptor beta chain sequence. Its matching antigen is unknown. This sample was included in a study of CD8+ T cells in alopecia areata. Study-level findings and limits: TCRs were shared less clearly across patients than in mice, possibly for HLA-related reasons. Scalp clonality, together with expanded CD8+ clones among the top 100, fell significantly with tofacitinib.

Sequencing used cDNA as its template, made by extracting RNA and reverse transcribing it. The assay was immunoSEQ multiplex PCR, and TCRdb's table has in-frame clones only and misses some. The sample has 200,000 to 250,000 clones, over 60% seen once. As to treatment: oral pan-JAK inhibitor, 5-10 mg twice daily. The CDR3 extends over 16 amino acids. V shed 1 base and J 5 bases; nucleotides not matched to a gene: 13. The germline V gene has CDR1 SQVTM and CDR2 ANQGSEA. The clonotype was recovered from a human donor with alopecia areata. The material was CD4+ T cells sorted from blood, obtained at week 4, from a patient treated with tofacitinib. The genes are TRBV29-1 and TRBJ2-5, with 7 bases identical to TRBD1. This chain's CDR3 is CSVEGGIRGGRETQYF. In DNA form, the CDR3 reads TGCAGCGTTGAAGGAGGGATAAGAGGGGGCAGGGAGACCCAGTACTTC.